Listed below are T cell receptor beta chains from one sample, sequenced in a study of control samples from healthy donors and cancer patients. Assay used: immunoSEQ multiplex PCR; TCRdb lists only in-frame clones, some missing. The sample has about 55,000 clones; approximately 95% are singletons. Sequencing was carried out using blood. The origin of the receptors is a young man in good health. CDR3s include the opening cysteine and the closing phenylalanine or tryptophan. The D gene is left open where the match is weak. The size field is filled for only some rows; it gives once, few, many or a size class.

-,TRBV12-5,-,TRBJ2-3,TGTGCTAGTGGTTTGGTACTTGGCCATCTAGATACGCAGTATTTT,CASGLVLGHLDTQYF
-,TRBV6-5,-,TRBJ1-6,TGTGCCAGCAGTTACTCGGGCTTGAGGAATTCACCCCTCCACTTT,CASSYSGLRNSPLHF
-,TRBV4-1,-,TRBJ2-7,TGCGCCAGCAGCTCCCCCGGGAGCTACGAGCAGTACTTC,CASSSPGSYEQYF
-,TRBV18,TRBD2,TRBJ2-4,TGTGCCAGCTCACCGTCGACTAGCGGGACACTAGCCAGGAGCATTCAGTACTTC,CASSPSTSGTLARSIQYF
once,TRBV27,-,TRBJ2-3,TGTGCCTCCGGGTGGGGCGAAAGCACAGATACGCAGTATTTT,CASGWGESTDTQYF
once,TRBV24-1,-,TRBJ2-7,TGTGCCACCAGTGATTTTTCTAGCCACGAGCAGTACTTC,CATSDFSSHEQYF
-,TRBV5-1,-,TRBJ1-2,TGCGCCAGCAGCTTGGCCACGGGGGCGGTCTATGGCTACACCTTC,CASSLATGAVYGYTF
-,TRBV2,-,TRBJ1-2,TGTGCCAGCAGTGAAGCGCCCAGCTATGGCTACACCTTC,CASSEAPSYGYTF
-,TRBV7-9,-,TRBJ1-2,TGTGCCAGCAGCTTAGTGGAGGGCTCTAGTCCCTACACCTTC,CASSLVEGSSPYTF
-,TRBV30,-,TRBJ1-4,TGTGCATTGGTGGACCGGGGAATAGAAAAACTGTTTTTT,CALVDRGIEKLFF
-,TRBV20-1,-,TRBJ1-5,TGCAGTGCTAGTACGGGGAATCAGCCCCAGCATTTT,CSASTGNQPQHF
-,TRBV11-2,-,TRBJ1-1,TGTGCCAGCAGCTTATATAGGGGCCTTGGGGGGAACACTGAAGCTTTCTTT,CASSLYRGLGGNTEAFF
-,TRBV6-2/TRBV6-3,TRBD1,TRBJ1-1,TGTGCCAGCAGCCTGGACAAGGGGGCCTTGAACACTGAAGCTTTCTTT,CASSLDKGALNTEAFF
-,TRBV4-2,-,TRBJ2-7,TGTGCCAGCAGCCAAGGTGGCGGTTACGAGCAGTACTTC,CASSQGGGYEQYF
-,TRBV7-9,-,TRBJ2-3,TGTGCCAGCAGCTTAGCGACTACTACAGATACGCAGTATTTT,CASSLATTTDTQYF
once,TRBV27,-,TRBJ2-7,TGTGCCAGCAGTACTTACTCTAGCGATCGACTCGAGCAGTACTTC,CASSTYSSDRLEQYF
-,TRBV9,-,TRBJ1-6,TGTGCCAGCAGCGTAGAAGGCAGAGATAATTCACCCCTCCACTTT,CASSVEGRDNSPLHF
-,TRBV9,-,TRBJ2-6,TGTGCCAGCAGCGTGTGGGACTCTGGGGCCAACGTCCTGACTTTC,CASSVWDSGANVLTF
-,TRBV5-1,-,TRBJ2-7,TGCGCCAGCAGCTTGGTTAGGCAGGGTGGCGAGCAGTACTTC,CASSLVRQGGEQYF
-,TRBV3-1/TRBV3-2,TRBD1,TRBJ1-3,TGTGCCAGCAGCCAGAACCCTGCCGGGACAGGCTCTGGAAACACCATATATTTT,CASSQNPAGTGSGNTIYF
-,TRBV29-1,-,TRBJ2-7,TGCAGCGTCCTCGGGGTGGCATCCGGAGGGAGCCATACGTACTTC,CSVLGVASGGSHTYF
-,TRBV11-2,-,TRBJ2-5,TGTGCCAGCAGCCCAATGGGGGAGACCCAGTACTTC,CASSPMGETQYF
-,TRBV21-1,-,TRBJ2-7,TGTGCCAGCAGCCAGAAAGGGGGCGGGAGCTACGAGCAGTACTTC,CASSQKGGGSYEQYF
-,TRBV6-2/TRBV6-3,-,TRBJ2-7,TGTGCCAGCAGCCAAACGGACTACTCCTACGAGCAGTACTTC,CASSQTDYSYEQYF
-,TRBV6-5,TRBD2,TRBJ2-3,TGTGCCAGCTGGAAAGGGCTAGCGGACACAGATACGCAGTATTTT,CASWKGLADTDTQYF
-,TRBV2,TRBD2,TRBJ2-7,TGTGCCAGCAGACCTCCGGGACTAGCGGACTACGAGCAGTACTTC,CASRPPGLADYEQYF
-,TRBV6-5,-,TRBJ1-2,TGTGCCAGCCTTTGGGCCCACTATGGCTACACCTTC,CASLWAHYGYTF
-,TRBV6-5,-,TRBJ1-6,TGTGCCAGCAGTACCAGACAGGTTCTAGTGGCACCCCTCCACTTT,CASSTRQVLVAPLHF
-,TRBV5-1,TRBD1,TRBJ2-7,TGCGCCAGCAGTCGGGACAGGGGCTACGAGCAGTACTTC,CASSRDRGYEQYF
-,TRBV15,TRBD2,TRBJ2-6,TGTGCCACCAGCAGGGACCGAATAGCGGGAGGACGTTCTGGGGCCAACGTCCTGACTTTC,CATSRDRIAGGRSGANVLTF
-,TRBV28,-,TRBJ1-6,TGTGCCAGCAGTTTGTGGGGCACGGATAATTCACCCCTCCACTTT,CASSLWGTDNSPLHF
-,TRBV6-5,TRBD1,TRBJ1-2,TGTGCCAGCAGTCCCCAGGGGGGTTTCAACTATGGCTACACCTTC,CASSPQGGFNYGYTF
-,TRBV5-1,TRBD2,TRBJ2-3,TGCGCCAGCAGCGTACCGGGACTAGCGGGAGGTACCGATACGCAGTATTTT,CASSVPGLAGGTDTQYF
once,TRBV10-2,TRBD2,TRBJ2-1,TGCGCCAGCAGTGAGTCGCAACTAGCGGACAATGAGCAGTTCTTC,CASSESQLADNEQFF
-,TRBV6-1,TRBD2,TRBJ2-1,TGTGCCAGCAGTGGAGGGACTAGCGGGATCTCCTACAATGAGCAGTTCTTC,CASSGGTSGISYNEQFF
once,TRBV28,-,TRBJ1-3,TGTGCCAGCAGTTTAGCTACAGGGGGAAACACCATATATTTT,CASSLATGGNTIYF
-,TRBV7-2,-,TRBJ2-7,TGTGCCAGCAGCCCCGGGGTCAAGGCGGACTACGAGCAGTACTTC,CASSPGVKADYEQYF
-,TRBV6-2/TRBV6-3,-,TRBJ1-2,TGTGCCAGCAGTTACCAGTACATCGGTGACTATGGCTACACCTTC,CASSYQYIGDYGYTF
-,TRBV5-4,TRBD1,TRBJ2-3,TGTGCCAGCAGCTCTAAGGGACAGAGCACAGATACGCAGTATTTT,CASSSKGQSTDTQYF
few,TRBV28,-,TRBJ1-5,TGTGCCAGCAGTTTCCCCCGCGGGGTCGGGGGGTATAGCAATCAGCCCCAGCATTTT,CASSFPRGVGGYSNQPQHF
-,TRBV6-5,-,TRBJ2-5,TGTGCCAGCAGTCGACAGGAGAGGCAAGAGACCCAGTACTTC,CASSRQERQETQYF
-,TRBV4-1,-,TRBJ2-5,TGCGCCAGCAGCCAAGCGATGTCAGAGACCCAGTACTTC,CASSQAMSETQYF
-,TRBV6-1,-,TRBJ2-2,TGTGCCAGCAGTGAGTCAGTCGGGGAGCTGTTTTTT,CASSESVGELFF
-,TRBV10-2,-,TRBJ1-5,TGCGCCAGCAGTGAAGGTAGGATTCAGCCCCAGCATTTT,CASSEGRIQPQHF
few,TRBV27,-,TRBJ1-1,TGTGCCAGCAGTTTAAACAGGTTGAACACTGAAGCTTTCTTT,CASSLNRLNTEAFF
once,TRBV28,TRBD2,TRBJ2-1,TGTGCCAGCAGTTCTAGCGGGACTTACAATGAGCAGTTCTTC,CASSSSGTYNEQFF
-,TRBV7-9,TRBD2,TRBJ2-7,TGTGCCAGCAGCCGAGTGGGACTAGCGGGGGCCTACGAGCAGTACTTC,CASSRVGLAGAYEQYF
-,TRBV18,-,TRBJ1-1,TGTGCCAGCTCTCAACAAGCGAACACTGAAGCTTTCTTT,CASSQQANTEAFF
-,TRBV28,-,TRBJ1-5,TGTGCCAGCAGTTTACCCAGCAATCAGCCCCAGCATTTT,CASSLPSNQPQHF
once,TRBV28,-,TRBJ1-4,TGTGCCAGCAGTTTGCCCTCTAATGGGGAAAAACTGTTTTTT,CASSLPSNGEKLFF